This T cell receptor (beta chain) was found in a study of blood T cell repertoires in COVID-19 (dated by TCRdb to the early 2020s). With respect to the entire study: The collaborator samples originated in the United States, Italy and Spain and spanned the acute and convalescent phases of COVID-19. The material from the prospective study consisted of cDNA or gDNA derived from T cells, B-cell-depleted T cells, or PBMCs. The sample metadata nearly always contained a de-identified subject ID, COVID-19 status, age in years and sex. Where HLA class I and class II types were available, the types were taken from metadata supplied by the sample provider, not from assay-based typing. The repertoires were released in a freely available public database intended as a resource for research on the immune response to SARS-CoV-2. The dataset comprised deeply sampled blood TCRbeta repertoires from subjects exposed to, actively infected with, or recovered from COVID-19. Samples were obtained from the ongoing ImmuneRACE study (first 160 participants) and from over 1,000 subjects provided by 6 global collaborators.

The CDR3, from cysteine to phenylalanine, totals 16 residues. Only the CDR3 DNA stays, 48 bases, in frame from base 1. The germline V gene sets CDR1 to SGDLS and CDR2 to YYNGEE. TCRbeta CDR3 regions were amplified from genomic DNA by means of the immunoSEQ Assay, a bias-controlled multiplex PCR. On the authors' methods: Within the assay, amplification of reference gene primers was used to estimate how many nucleated cells each sample contained. To quantify the absolute abundance of each unique TCRbeta CDR3 rearrangement, sequence reads were collapsed and filtered. For each sample, productive Simpson clonality was calculated as the square root of Simpson's diversity index over productive rearrangements. This is the immuneACCESS table as TCRdb keeps it, with only in-frame sequences that have V and J called. A part of the clones is gone; compared with another copy, unresolved V genes explain less than half, and the rest is unexplained. The DNA gave D and trimming, while V, J and clone size come from that table. The sample includes around 330,000 clones, with about 85% observed a single time. The leading ten clones occupy 1.5% to 2% of the sample.

What the work shows at the level of the full study, not this receptor alone: The quantity of clinical and demographic metadata differed by source and by participant and was supplied without curation.

In the prospective study, participants were roughly 18 to 95 years old, resided in about 25 geographic areas of the United States, and were enrolled through a virtual design. In the prospective study, participants were assigned to cohorts based on the clinical history participants reported in a screening survey and a study questionnaire. Exposed participants had been in contact with someone with a PCR-confirmed or clinician-diagnosed COVID-19 case within 2 weeks of study entry. In the prospective study, mobile phlebotomists collected whole blood, serum and a nasopharyngeal or oropharyngeal swab from each participant. Additional blood draws and questionnaires over a roughly two-month period could optionally be provided by prospective study participants. Before DNA extraction, blood samples from the prospective study were shipped at room temperature or frozen. On this clone: What this receptor recognizes is not known. An end of the junction differs from the germline gene, which may be a read error.

Recombination joined TRBV9 with TRBJ2-5; TRBD2 fits 11 bases in the junction. The TCR sequence derives from a woman aged 25 to 39 who had been exposed to COVID-19. Sequencing was carried out using PBMCs or T cells enriched from blood (not recorded which). The sequenced DNA is TGTGCCAGCACCGTAGGTGTAGCGGGGGGGCGAGAGACCCAGTACTTC. Its protein is CASTVGVAGGRETQYF.